This TCR beta chain was obtained from a study of T cell responses to AZD1222 COVID-19 vaccine. This clone was picked up one time. Antigen: not known. Study-wide results and limits: With dominance at 160-218 and 743-854, vaccine-associated CD4 TCRs spanned spike. The donor cohort was predominantly white British with a female majority, and clonal diversity may have been underestimated.

Germline V gene data show CDR1 as SNHLY and CDR2 as FYNNEI. The trim removed 7 bases at V and 4 bases at J, leaving 10 bases unmatched. The CDR3 is made up of 15 amino acids. Profiled with immunoSEQ multiplex PCR; TCRdb holds only in-frame clones, not every one. There are 84,000 or so clones in the sample; under 95% occur only once, and less than 5.5% lies in the top ten. The J gene is TRBJ1-1, the V gene TRBV2, with 9 positions matching TRBD1. The TCR was taken from an adult in good health. The starting material was peripheral blood, obtained on day 0 of MenACWY control vaccination. The DNA for the CDR3 is TGTGCCAGCATACGGACAGGGGTACGAGGCACTGAAGCTTTCTTT. Encoded protein: CASIRTGVRGTEAFF.